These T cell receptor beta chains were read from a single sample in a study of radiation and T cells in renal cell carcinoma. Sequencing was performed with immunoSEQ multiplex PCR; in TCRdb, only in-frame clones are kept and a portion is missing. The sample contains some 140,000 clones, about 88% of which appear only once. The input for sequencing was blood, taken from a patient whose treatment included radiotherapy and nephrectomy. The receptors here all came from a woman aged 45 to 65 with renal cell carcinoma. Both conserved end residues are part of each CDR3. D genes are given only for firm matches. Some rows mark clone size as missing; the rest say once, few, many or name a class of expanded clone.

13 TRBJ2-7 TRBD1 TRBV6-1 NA TGTGCCAACAACGGGACAGGGGACCACGAGCAGTACTTC CANNGTGDHEQYF
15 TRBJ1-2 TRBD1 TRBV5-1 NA TGCGCCAGCAGCTCAAAAACAGGGGTGGGCTATGGCTACACCTTC CASSSKTGVGYGYTF
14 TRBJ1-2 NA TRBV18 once TGTGCCAGCTCACCACCAGGGGATAACTATGGCTACACCTTC CASSPPGDNYGYTF
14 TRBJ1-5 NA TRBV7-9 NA TGTGCCAGCAGCCGGGACACTACCAATCAGCCCCAGCATTTT CASSRDTTNQPQHF
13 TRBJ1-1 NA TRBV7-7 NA TGTGCTAGCAGCTATGACAAGAACACTGAAGCTTTCTTT CASSYDKNTEAFF
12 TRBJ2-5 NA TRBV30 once TGTGCCTGGATACAGTCCCAAGAGACCCAGTACTTC CAWIQSQETQYF
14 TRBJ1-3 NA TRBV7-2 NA TGTGCCAGCAGCCCCGGGGGATCTGGAAACACCATATATTTT CASSPGGSGNTIYF
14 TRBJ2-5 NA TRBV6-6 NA TGTGCCAGCAGTTACTCGACGGCAGAAGAGACCCAGTACTTC CASSYSTAEETQYF
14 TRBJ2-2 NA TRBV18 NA TGTGCCGGGGGATCGGACTCGCCAACCGGGGAGCTGTTTTTT CAGGSDSPTGELFF
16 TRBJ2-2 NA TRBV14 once TGTGCCAGCAGCCAATGGGAGCTTCCGACCACCGGGGAGCTGTTTTTT CASSQWELPTTGELFF
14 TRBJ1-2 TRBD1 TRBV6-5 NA TGTGCCAGCACTCTGACAGGGGGCGCCGGGGGCTACACCTTC CASTLTGGAGGYTF
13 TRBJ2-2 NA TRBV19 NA TGTGCCACCCAGACGCTAGTCACCGGGGAGCTGTTTTTT CATQTLVTGELFF
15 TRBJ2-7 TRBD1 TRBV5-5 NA TGTGCCAGCAGCTTGGGACTTACAGGGGCCTACGAGCAGTACTTC CASSLGLTGAYEQYF
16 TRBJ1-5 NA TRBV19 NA TGTGCCAGTAGTACCCTGTCAGGGAAGAGCAATCAGCCCCAGCATTTT CASSTLSGKSNQPQHF
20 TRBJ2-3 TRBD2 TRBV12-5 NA TGTGCTAGTGGTTCGATCCTTCCGGGACTAGCGGGGGCAGAAACAGATACGCAGTATTTT CASGSILPGLAGAETDTQYF
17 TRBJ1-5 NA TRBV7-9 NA TGTGCCAGCAGCGCGGGGGGGAGGGCTTCGCGCAATCAGCCCCAGCATTTT CASSAGGRASRNQPQHF
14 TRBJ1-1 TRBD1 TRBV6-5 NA TGTGCCAGCAGTTACTCGGGACAGGCCACTGAAGCTTTCTTT CASSYSGQATEAFF
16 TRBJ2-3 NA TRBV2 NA TGTGCCAGCAGTGAAAGTAGGGGCGGCGGCACAGATACGCAGTATTTT CASSESRGGGTDTQYF
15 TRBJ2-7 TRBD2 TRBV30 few TGTGCCTGCGTCCGGGTGGGAGGGCGAGCCTACGAGCAGTACTTC CACVRVGGRAYEQYF
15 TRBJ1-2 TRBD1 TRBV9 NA TGTGCCAGCAGCGCCCATGACAGGGGGCGAGGTGGCTACACCTTC CASSAHDRGRGGYTF
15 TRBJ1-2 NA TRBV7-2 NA TGTGCCAGCAGCTTAGCGCTTTGGCAGGTGGATGGCTACACCTTC CASSLALWQVDGYTF
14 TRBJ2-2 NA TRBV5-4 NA TGTGCCAGCACCAAGGCCTATTCAACCGGGGAGCTGTTTTTT CASTKAYSTGELFF
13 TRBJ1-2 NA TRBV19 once TGTGCCAGTGGAAACAGGGTTAACTATGGCTACACCTTC CASGNRVNYGYTF
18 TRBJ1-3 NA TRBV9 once TGTGCCAGCAGCGTAGCGACCCCCACAGGGTACTCTGGAAACACCATATATTTT CASSVATPTGYSGNTIYF
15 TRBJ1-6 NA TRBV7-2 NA TGTGCCAGCAGACCGAAGCAGGGAAATAATTCACCCCTCCACTTT CASRPKQGNNSPLHF
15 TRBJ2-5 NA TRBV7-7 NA TGTGCTAGCAGCTTAGTAGGGAGTCACCAAGAGACCCAGTACTTC CASSLVGSHQETQYF
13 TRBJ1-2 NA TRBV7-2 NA TGTGCCAGCAGCTTACCAGAAAGATATGGCTACACCTTC CASSLPERYGYTF
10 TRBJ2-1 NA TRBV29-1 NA TGCAGCGGGAAATACAATGAGCAGTTCTTC CSGKYNEQFF
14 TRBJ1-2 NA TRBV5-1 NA TGCGCCAGCAGCTCGGACACCAGGTACTATGGCTACACCTTC CASSSDTRYYGYTF
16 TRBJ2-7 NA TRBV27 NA TGTGCCAGCAGTTTATCGGAGGACAGCCCTCCCCATGAGCAGTACTTC CASSLSEDSPPHEQYF
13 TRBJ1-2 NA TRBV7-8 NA TGTGCCAGCAGCTTATCCGGGACACAAGGCTACACCTTC CASSLSGTQGYTF
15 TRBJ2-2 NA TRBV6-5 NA TGTGCCAGCAGTTACGGAGGAGGGGATACCGGGGAGCTGTTTTTT CASSYGGGDTGELFF
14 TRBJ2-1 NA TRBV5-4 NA TGTGCCAGCAGCTTTCGGGATTCTTACAATGAGCAGTTCTTC CASSFRDSYNEQFF
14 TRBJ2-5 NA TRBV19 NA TGTGCCAGTAGTATTAAGACAGTCGGAGAGACCCAGTACTTC CASSIKTVGETQYF
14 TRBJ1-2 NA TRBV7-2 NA TGTGCCAGCAGCTCCCCCCCGGGCCTTTATGGCTACACCTTC CASSSPPGLYGYTF
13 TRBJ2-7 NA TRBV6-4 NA TGTGCCAGATGGGGACTTCCCTCCTACGAGCAGTACTTC CARWGLPSYEQYF
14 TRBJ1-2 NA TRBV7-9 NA TGTGCCAGCAGCTTAGCCGGGACCCGGGATGGCTACACCTTC CASSLAGTRDGYTF
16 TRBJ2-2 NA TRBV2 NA TGTGCCAGCAGTGTCGAAGTAGCGAAGCGGACCGGGGAGCTGTTTTTT CASSVEVAKRTGELFF
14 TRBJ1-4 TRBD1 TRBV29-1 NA TGCAGCGGCCAGGGGGGGGCAACTAATGAAAAACTGTTTTTT CSGQGGATNEKLFF
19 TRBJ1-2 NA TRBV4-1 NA TGCGCCAGCAGCAATCAGGTTCTAACAGGGATTAGGCCCAACTATGGCTACACCTTC CASSNQVLTGIRPNYGYTF
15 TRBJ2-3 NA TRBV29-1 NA TGCAGCGTTGAAGATCTTTGGCTAGGGACAGATACGCAGTATTTT CSVEDLWLGTDTQYF
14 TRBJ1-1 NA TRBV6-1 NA TGTGCCAGCAGTGAAAACACCGGGAACACTGAAGCTTTCTTT CASSENTGNTEAFF
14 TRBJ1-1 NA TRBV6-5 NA TGTGCCAGTCTCTCCCCCCGTGGGGACACTGAAGCTTTCTTT CASLSPRGDTEAFF
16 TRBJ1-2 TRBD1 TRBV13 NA TGTGCCAGCAGCCCCTTGGGACAGGGGGTAGACTATGGCTACACCTTC CASSPLGQGVDYGYTF
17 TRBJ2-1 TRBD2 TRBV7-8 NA TGTGCCAGCAGCTTAGCTCCGGGACTAGCCACACCTTCCGAGCAGTTCTTC CASSLAPGLATPSEQFF